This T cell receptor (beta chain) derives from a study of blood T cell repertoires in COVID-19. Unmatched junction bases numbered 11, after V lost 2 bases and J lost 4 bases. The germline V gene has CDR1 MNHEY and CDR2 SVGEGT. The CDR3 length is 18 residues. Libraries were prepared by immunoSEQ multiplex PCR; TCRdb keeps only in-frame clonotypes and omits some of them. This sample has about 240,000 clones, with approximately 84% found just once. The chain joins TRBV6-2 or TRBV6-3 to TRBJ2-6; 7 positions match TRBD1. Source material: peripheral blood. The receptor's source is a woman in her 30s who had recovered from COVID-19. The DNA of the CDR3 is TGTGCCAGCAGTTACACGACAGGGCAGGCGAGGGGGGCCAACGTCCTGACTTTC. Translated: CASSYTTGQARGANVLTF.